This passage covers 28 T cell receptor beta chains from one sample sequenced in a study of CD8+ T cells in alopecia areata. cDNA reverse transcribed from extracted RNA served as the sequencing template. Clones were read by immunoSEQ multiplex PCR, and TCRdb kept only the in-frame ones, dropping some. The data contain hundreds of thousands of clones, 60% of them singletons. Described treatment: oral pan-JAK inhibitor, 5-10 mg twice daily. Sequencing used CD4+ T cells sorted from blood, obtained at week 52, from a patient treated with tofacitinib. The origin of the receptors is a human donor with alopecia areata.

CDR3 loop: CASSEYAEAFF. CDR3 sequence (DNA): TGTGCCAGCAGTGAATATGCTGAAGCTTTCTTT. The chain is built from TRBV2 and TRBJ1-1; D not resolved. The CDR3 is 11 residues long. V gave up 2 bases and J gave up 6 bases, with 4 bases separating them. CDR1 and CDR2 from the germline V gene are SNHLY and FYNNEI. Variable domain in full (rest from reference TRBV2 and TRBJ1-1): EPEVTQTPSHQVTQMGQEVILRCVPISNHLYFYWYRQILGQKVEFLVSFYNNEISEKSEIFDDQFSVERPDGSNFTLKIRSTKLEDSAMYFCASSEYAEAFFGQGTRLTVV.

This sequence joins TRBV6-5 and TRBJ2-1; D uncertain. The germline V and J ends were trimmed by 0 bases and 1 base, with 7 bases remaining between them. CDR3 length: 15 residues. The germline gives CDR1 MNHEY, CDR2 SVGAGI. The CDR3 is CASSYSGPSYNEQFF. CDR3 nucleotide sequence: TGTGCCAGCAGTTACTCCGGGCCTTCCTACAATGAGCAGTTCTTC.

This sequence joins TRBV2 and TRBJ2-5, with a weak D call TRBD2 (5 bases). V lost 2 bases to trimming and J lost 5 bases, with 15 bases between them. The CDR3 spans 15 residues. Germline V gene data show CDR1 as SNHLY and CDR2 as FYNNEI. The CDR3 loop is CASSEFLLGLETQYF. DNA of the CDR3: TGTGCCAGCAGTGAATTCCTACTAGGTTTGGAGACCCAGTACTTC.

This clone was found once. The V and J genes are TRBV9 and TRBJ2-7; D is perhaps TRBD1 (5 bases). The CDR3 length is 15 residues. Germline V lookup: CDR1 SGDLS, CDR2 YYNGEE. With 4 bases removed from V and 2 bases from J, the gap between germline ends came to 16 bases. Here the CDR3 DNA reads TGTGCCAGCAGCCCCCGGGCTGACAGAACCTACGAGCAGTACTTC. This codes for CASSPRADRTYEQYF.

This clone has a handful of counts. The CDR3 protein is CSVTGASEKLFF. The CDR3 DNA reads TGCAGCGTTACAGGGGCTAGTGAAAAACTGTTTTTT. The chain joins TRBV29-1 to TRBJ1-4, with TRBD1 matching 7 bases. Looked up from germline, CDR1 is SQVTM and CDR2 is ANQGSEA. V trimming: 5 bases; J trimming: 7 bases; junction bases outside the gene matches: 4. The CDR3 sequence is 12 residues long. Filled out from reference TRBV29-1 and TRBJ1-4, the complete variable domain reads SAVISQKPSRDICQRGTSLTIQCQVDSQVTMMFWYRQQPGQSLTLIATANQGSEATYESGFVIDKFPISRPNLTFSTLTVSNMSPEDSSIYLCSVTGASEKLFFGSGTQLSVL.

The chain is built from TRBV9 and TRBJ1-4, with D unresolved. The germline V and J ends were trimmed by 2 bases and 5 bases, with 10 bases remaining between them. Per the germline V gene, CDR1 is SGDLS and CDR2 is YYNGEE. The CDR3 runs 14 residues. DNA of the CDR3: TGTGCCAGCAGCGTTAGCCACCAAAATGAAAAACTGTTTTTT. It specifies CASSVSHQNEKLFF.

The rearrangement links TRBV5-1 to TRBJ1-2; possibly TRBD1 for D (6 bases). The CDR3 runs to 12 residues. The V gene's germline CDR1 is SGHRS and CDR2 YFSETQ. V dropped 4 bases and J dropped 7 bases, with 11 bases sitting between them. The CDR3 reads CASSPGQSGYTF. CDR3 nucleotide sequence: TGCGCCAGCAGCCCGGGACAATCTGGCTACACCTTC.

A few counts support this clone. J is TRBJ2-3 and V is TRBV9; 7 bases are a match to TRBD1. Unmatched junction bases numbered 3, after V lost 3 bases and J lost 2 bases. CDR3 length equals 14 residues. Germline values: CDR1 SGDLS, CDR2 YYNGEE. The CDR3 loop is CASSDRGTTDTQYF. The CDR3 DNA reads TGTGCCAGCAGCGACAGGGGTACCACAGATACGCAGTATTTT. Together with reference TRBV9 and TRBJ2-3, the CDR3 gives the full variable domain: DSGVTQTPKHLITATGQRVTLRCSPRSGDLSVYWYQQSLDQGLQFLIQYYNGEERAKGNILERFSAQQFPDLHSELNLSSLELGDSALYFCASSDRGTTDTQYFGPGTRLTVL.

The CDR3 DNA sequence: TGTGCCAGCAGCGAGAAGAGAGGACAGCCGCAGGATACGCAGTATTTT. Protein: CASSEKRGQPQDTQYF. The chain uses TRBV9 and TRBJ2-3; possibly TRBD1 for D (6 bases). Germline CDR1 SGDLS, CDR2 YYNGEE. With 3 bases removed from V and 6 bases from J, the gap between germline ends came to 20 bases. This CDR3 has 16 residues.

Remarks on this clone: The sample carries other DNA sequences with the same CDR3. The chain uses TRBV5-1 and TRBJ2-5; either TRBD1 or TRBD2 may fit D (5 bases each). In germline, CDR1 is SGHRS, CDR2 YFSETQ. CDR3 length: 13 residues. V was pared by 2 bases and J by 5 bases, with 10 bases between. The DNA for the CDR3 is TGCGCCAGCAGCTTAGGGACCGGGGAGACCCAGTACTTC. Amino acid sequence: CASSLGTGETQYF.

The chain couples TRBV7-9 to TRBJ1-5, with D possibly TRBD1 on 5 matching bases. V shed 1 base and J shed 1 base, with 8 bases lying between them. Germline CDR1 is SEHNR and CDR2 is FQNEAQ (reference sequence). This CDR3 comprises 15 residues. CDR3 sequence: CASSLGPGSNQPQHF. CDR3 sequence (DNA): TGTGCCAGCAGCTTAGGTCCAGGGAGCAATCAGCCCCAGCATTTT.

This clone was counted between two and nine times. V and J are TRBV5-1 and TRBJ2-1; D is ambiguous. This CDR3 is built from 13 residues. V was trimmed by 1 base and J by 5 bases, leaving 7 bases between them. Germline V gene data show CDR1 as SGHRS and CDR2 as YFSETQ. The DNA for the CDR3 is TGCGCCAGCAGCTTGAGAATTGACAATGAGCAGTTCTTC. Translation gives CASSLRIDNEQFF.

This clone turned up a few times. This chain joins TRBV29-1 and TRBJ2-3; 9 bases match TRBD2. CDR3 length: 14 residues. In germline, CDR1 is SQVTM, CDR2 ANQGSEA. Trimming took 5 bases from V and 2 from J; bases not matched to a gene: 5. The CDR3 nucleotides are TGCAGCGTTAGGACTAGCGTGAACACAGATACGCAGTATTTT. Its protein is CSVRTSVNTDTQYF.

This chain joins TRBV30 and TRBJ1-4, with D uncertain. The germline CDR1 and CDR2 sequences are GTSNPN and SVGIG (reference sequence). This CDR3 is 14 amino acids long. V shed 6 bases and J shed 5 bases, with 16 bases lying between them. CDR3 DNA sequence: TGTGCCTGCCTAGTCCGGGTCCAAAATGAAAAACTGTTTTTT. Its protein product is CACLVRVQNEKLFF.

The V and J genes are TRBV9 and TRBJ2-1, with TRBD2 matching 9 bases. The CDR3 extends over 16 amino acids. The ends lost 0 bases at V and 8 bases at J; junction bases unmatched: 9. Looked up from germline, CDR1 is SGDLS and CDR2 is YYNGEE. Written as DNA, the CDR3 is TGTGCCAGCAGCGTAGAGGCGGGGGGGCTGCTGGATGAGCAGTTCTTC. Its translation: CASSVEAGGLLDEQFF.

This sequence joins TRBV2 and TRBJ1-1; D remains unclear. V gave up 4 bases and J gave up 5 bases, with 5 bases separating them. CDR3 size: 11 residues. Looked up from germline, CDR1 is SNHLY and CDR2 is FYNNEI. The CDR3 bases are TGTGCCAGCAGTGCGCTGACTGAAGCTTTCTTT. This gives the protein CASSALTEAFF.

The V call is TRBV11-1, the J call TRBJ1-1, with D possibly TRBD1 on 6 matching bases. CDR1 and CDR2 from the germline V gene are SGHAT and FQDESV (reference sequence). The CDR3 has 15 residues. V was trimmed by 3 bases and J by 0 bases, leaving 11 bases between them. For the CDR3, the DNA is TGTGCCAGCAGCTTCGGGCAGGGGATGAACACTGAAGCTTTCTTT. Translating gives CASSFGQGMNTEAFF.

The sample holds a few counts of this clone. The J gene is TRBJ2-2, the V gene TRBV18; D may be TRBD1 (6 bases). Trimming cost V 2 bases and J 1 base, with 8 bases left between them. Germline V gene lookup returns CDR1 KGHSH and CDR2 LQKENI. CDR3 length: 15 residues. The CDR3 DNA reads TGTGCCAGCTCACCAGAGACAGGGAACACCGGGGAGCTGTTTTTT. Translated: CASSPETGNTGELFF.

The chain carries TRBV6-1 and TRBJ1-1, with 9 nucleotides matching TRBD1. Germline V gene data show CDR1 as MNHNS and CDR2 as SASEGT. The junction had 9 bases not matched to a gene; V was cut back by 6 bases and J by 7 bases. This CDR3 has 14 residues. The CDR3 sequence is CASSALGQGREAFF. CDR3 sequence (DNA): TGTGCCAGCAGCGCCTTGGGACAGGGACGTGAAGCTTTCTTT.

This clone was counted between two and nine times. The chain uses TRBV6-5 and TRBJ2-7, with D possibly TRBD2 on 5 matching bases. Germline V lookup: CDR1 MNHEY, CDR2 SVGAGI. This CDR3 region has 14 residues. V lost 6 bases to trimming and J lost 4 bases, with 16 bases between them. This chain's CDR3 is CASSPPDGVYEQYF. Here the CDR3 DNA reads TGTGCCAGCAGCCCCCCGGACGGGGTTTACGAGCAGTACTTC.

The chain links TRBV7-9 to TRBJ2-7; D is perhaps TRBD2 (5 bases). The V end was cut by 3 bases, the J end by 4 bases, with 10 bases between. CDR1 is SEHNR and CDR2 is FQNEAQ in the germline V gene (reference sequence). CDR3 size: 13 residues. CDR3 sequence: CASSFAGLYEQYF. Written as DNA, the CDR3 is TGTGCCAGCAGCTTTGCAGGACTTTACGAGCAGTACTTC. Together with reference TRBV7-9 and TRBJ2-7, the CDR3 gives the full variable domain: DTGVSQNPRHKITKRGQNVTFRCDPISEHNRLYWYRQTLGQGPEFLTYFQNEAQLEKSRLLSDRFSAERPKGSFSTLEIQRTEQGDSAMYLCASSFAGLYEQYFGPGTRLTVT.

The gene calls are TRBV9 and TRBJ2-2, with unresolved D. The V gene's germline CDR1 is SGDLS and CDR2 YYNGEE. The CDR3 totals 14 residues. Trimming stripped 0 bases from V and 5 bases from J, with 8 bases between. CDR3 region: CASSVGSETGELFF. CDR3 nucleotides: TGTGCCAGCAGCGTAGGATCAGAAACCGGGGAGCTGTTTTTT.

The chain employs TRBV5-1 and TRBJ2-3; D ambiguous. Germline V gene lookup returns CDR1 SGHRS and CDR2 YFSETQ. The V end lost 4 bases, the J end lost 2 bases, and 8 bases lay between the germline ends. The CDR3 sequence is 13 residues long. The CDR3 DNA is TGCGCCAGCAGCATCTCTCACACAGATACGCAGTATTTT. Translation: CASSISHTDTQYF.

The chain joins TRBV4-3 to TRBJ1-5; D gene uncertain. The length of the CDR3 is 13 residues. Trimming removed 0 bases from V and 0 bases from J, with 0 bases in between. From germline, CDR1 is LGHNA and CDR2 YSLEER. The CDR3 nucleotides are TGCGCCAGCAGCCAAGATAGCAATCAGCCCCAGCATTTT. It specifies CASSQDSNQPQHF.

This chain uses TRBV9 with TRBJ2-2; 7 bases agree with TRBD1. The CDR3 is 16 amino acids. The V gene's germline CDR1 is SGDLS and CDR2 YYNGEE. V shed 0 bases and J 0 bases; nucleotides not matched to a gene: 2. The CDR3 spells CASSVGDSSNTGELFF. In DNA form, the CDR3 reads TGTGCCAGCAGCGTAGGGGACAGCTCGAACACCGGGGAGCTGTTTTTT. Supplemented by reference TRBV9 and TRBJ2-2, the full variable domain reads DSGVTQTPKHLITATGQRVTLRCSPRSGDLSVYWYQQSLDQGLQFLIQYYNGEERAKGNILERFSAQQFPDLHSELNLSSLELGDSALYFCASSVGDSSNTGELFFGEGSRLTVL.

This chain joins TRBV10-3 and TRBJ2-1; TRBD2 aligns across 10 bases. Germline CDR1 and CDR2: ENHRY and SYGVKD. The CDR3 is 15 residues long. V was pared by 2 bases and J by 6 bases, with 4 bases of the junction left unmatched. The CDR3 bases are TGTGCCATCAGTGAGGTTGGACTAGCGGTCAATGAGCAGTTCTTC. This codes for CAISEVGLAVNEQFF.

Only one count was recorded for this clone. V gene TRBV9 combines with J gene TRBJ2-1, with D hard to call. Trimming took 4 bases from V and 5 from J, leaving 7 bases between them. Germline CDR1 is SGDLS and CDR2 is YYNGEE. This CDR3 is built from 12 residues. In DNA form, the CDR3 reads TGTGCCAGCAGCTCCCGGAACAATGAGCAGTTCTTC. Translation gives CASSSRNNEQFF.

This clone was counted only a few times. Here the CDR3 DNA reads TGTGCCAGCAGCTTACTCGACGATACGCAGTATTTT. Its protein is CASSLLDDTQYF. The chain has TRBV11-2 and TRBJ2-3; D unclear. The length of the CDR3 is 12 residues. V lost 2 bases, J lost 6 bases, and 6 bases lay in between. Per the germline V gene, CDR1 is SGHAT and CDR2 is FQNNGV.